The 19 T cell receptor beta chains given below trace back to one sample, sequenced in a study of T cell responses to AZD1222 COVID-19 vaccine. The data were produced by immunoSEQ multiplex PCR, yet TCRdb's version contains in-frame clones alone and is incomplete. The sample lists about 130,000 clones, around 84% occurring once. This specimen consisted of peripheral blood, obtained on day 0 of AZD1222 vaccination. Every receptor here comes from an adult in good health.

The chain is built from TRBV9 and TRBJ2-2; D remains ambiguous. Germline CDR1 SGDLS, CDR2 YYNGEE. This CDR3 spans 14 amino acids. V was trimmed by 0 bases and J by 3 bases, leaving 6 bases between them. The CDR3 bases are TGTGCCAGCAGCGTAGCCAGATACACCGGGGAGCTGTTTTTT. Its protein is CASSVARYTGELFF.

This clone was seen a single time. The CDR3 DNA reads as TGCGCCAGCAGCCAAGACTGGGGCGGTAACTATGGCTACACCTTC. It is translated as CASSQDWGGNYGYTF. This chain joins TRBV4-3 and TRBJ1-2; a weak D match, TRBD1 (5 bases). The germline V gene has CDR1 LGHNA and CDR2 YSLEER. CDR3 size: 15 residues. With 0 bases removed from V and 1 base from J, the gap between germline ends came to 9 bases.

The V and J genes are TRBV10-3 and TRBJ1-2; TRBD1 might be the D (5 bases). Germline assignment: CDR1 ENHRY and CDR2 SYGVKD. Between the trimmed V and J ends, which lost 2 bases and 4 bases, there was a span of 17 bases. The CDR3 totals 16 residues. CDR3 in amino acids: CAISENAQGSIYGYTF. In nucleotides, the CDR3 is TGTGCCATCAGTGAGAACGCTCAGGGCTCCATCTATGGCTACACCTTC.

The chain joins TRBV4-3 to TRBJ1-1; D gene unclear. The germline CDR1 and CDR2 sequences are LGHNA and YSLEER. V was cut by 0 bases and J by 4 bases, with 12 bases left in between. This CDR3 has 15 residues. The CDR3 bases are TGCGCCAGCAGCCAAGATGGGAGGGCAGGCACTGAAGCTTTCTTT. It specifies CASSQDGRAGTEAFF.

The chain is built from TRBV7-9 and TRBJ1-1; D gene uncertain. The CDR3 runs 12 residues. The germline V and J ends were trimmed by 5 bases and 3 bases, with 7 bases remaining between them. Germline V gene sequence: CDR1 SEHNR, CDR2 FQNEAQ (reference sequence). CDR3 protein: CASSTWDTEAFF. CDR3 nucleotides: TGTGCCAGCAGCACATGGGACACTGAAGCTTTCTTT. The entire variable domain, with the rest obtained from reference TRBV7-9 and TRBJ1-1, is as follows: DTGVSQNPRHKITKRGQNVTFRCDPISEHNRLYWYRQTLGQGPEFLTYFQNEAQLEKSRLLSDRFSAERPKGSFSTLEIQRTEQGDSAMYLCASSTWDTEAFFGQGTRLTVV.

The chain couples TRBV5-4 to TRBJ2-1; 14 bases align to TRBD2. The trim removed 4 bases at V and 1 base at J, leaving 13 bases unmatched. The CDR3 sequence is 20 residues long. Per germline, CDR1 SGHNT and CDR2 YYREEE (reference sequence). CDR3 amino acids: CASSQGATSGRAWSYNEQFF. CDR3 in DNA: TGTGCCAGCAGCCAGGGGGCGACTAGCGGGAGGGCCTGGTCCTACAATGAGCAGTTCTTC.

The chain's CDR3 is CASSPRGSEAFF. The CDR3, as DNA: TGTGCCAGCAGCCCAAGGGGATCTGAAGCTTTCTTT. The rearrangement joins TRBV12-3 or TRBV12-4 to TRBJ1-1, with D tentatively TRBD1 (5 bases). The CDR3 consists of 12 residues. V gave up 6 bases and J gave up 6 bases, with 11 bases separating them.

The V call is TRBV19, the J call TRBJ2-3; 10 bases match TRBD2. Germline trimming cut 4 bases from V and 4 bases from J; bases unmatched to any gene: 5. The germline CDR1 and CDR2 sequences are LNHDA and SQIVND (reference sequence). This CDR3 has 15 residues. The CDR3 sequence: CASSNYGTSADTQYF. The CDR3 nucleotides read TGTGCCAGTAGTAATTATGGGACTAGCGCAGATACGCAGTATTTT.

The chain combines TRBV20-1 with TRBJ2-7, with D possibly being TRBD2 (6 bases). Per the germline V gene, CDR1 is DFQATT and CDR2 is SNEGSKA (reference sequence). V dropped 5 bases and J dropped 7 bases, with 12 bases sitting between them. CDR3 length: 11 residues. The CDR3 DNA sequence: TGCAGTGCTGCAATTGGGAGGGAGCAGTACTTC. Translated: CSAAIGREQYF.

This clone has just one count. The CDR3 region is CASSETWTGGGYTF. CDR3 nucleotides: TGTGCCAGCAGTGAAACTTGGACAGGGGGTGGCTACACCTTC. The V gene is TRBV25-1, the J gene TRBJ1-2, with 10 bases that match TRBD1. Germline CDR1 and CDR2: MGHDK and SYGVNS. The CDR3 is made up of 14 amino acids. Trimming at V came to 2 bases and at J to 7 bases, leaving 4 bases not matched to a gene.

The chain combines TRBV25-1 with TRBJ1-5; D not certain. Trimming took off 6 bases at V and 0 bases at J, with 6 bases between the two ends. CDR1 and CDR2 (germline): MGHDK, SYGVNS. CDR3 size: 13 residues. The chain's CDR3 is CASSYSSNQPQHF. As DNA, the CDR3 is TGTGCCAGCAGCTACAGTAGCAATCAGCCCCAGCATTTT.

The chain links TRBV5-1 to TRBJ1-3, with TRBD1 as a possible D gene (6 bases). This CDR3 region has 15 residues. Germline CDR1 SGHRS, CDR2 YFSETQ. Trimming removed 4 bases from V and 4 bases from J, with 15 bases in between. CDR3 sequence (DNA): TGCGCCAGCAGCCATCGGGGGCCCCAGGGAAACACCATATATTTT. Its translation is CASSHRGPQGNTIYF.

The V call is TRBV12-3 or TRBV12-4, the J call TRBJ1-2, with no clear D. The CDR3 is 12 amino acids. V lost 7 bases and J lost 8, with 14 bases in between. CDR3 protein: CASKWGGTGYTF. CDR3 nucleotides: TGTGCCAGCAAGTGGGGAGGAACGGGCTACACCTTC.

The chain carries TRBV19 and TRBJ1-5; no clear D. Germline CDR1 is LNHDA and CDR2 is SQIVND (reference sequence). V lost 3 bases and J 0 bases, leaving 6 bases between the germline ends. The length of the CDR3 is 14 residues. The chain's CDR3 is CASSIYNSNQPQHF. The CDR3 nucleotides read TGTGCCAGTAGTATCTACAATAGCAATCAGCCCCAGCATTTT. Looking up the rest from reference TRBV19 and TRBJ1-5 gives the full variable domain: DGGITQSPKYLFRKEGQNVTLSCEQNLNHDAMYWYRQDPGQGLRLIYYSQIVNDFQKGDIAEGYSVSREKKESFPLTVTSAQKNPTAFYLCASSIYNSNQPQHFGDGTRLSIL.

The V gene is TRBV12-3 or TRBV12-4, the J gene TRBJ2-5, with D possibly TRBD1 on 6 matching bases. The J call is in doubt because the DNA end fits TRBJ2-7 better. The CDR3 has 11 residues. The CDR3 DNA is TGTGCCAGCAGTAGGGGGTACGAGCAGTACTTC. Encoded protein: CASSRGYEQYF.

The chain couples TRBV19 to TRBJ2-5; 12 bases are a match to TRBD1. The CDR3 runs 15 residues. Germline values: CDR1 LNHDA, CDR2 SQIVND (reference sequence). V lost 4 bases, J lost 5 bases, and 5 bases stayed unmatched. Here the CDR3 reads CASSTGQGAGETQYF. CDR3 DNA: TGTGCCAGTAGTACGGGACAGGGGGCAGGGGAGACCCAGTACTTC.

The chain uses TRBV10-3 and TRBJ1-6; tentative D call: TRBD1 (5 bases). Trimming stripped 0 bases from V and 6 bases from J, with 15 bases between. The CDR3 consists of 17 residues. Germline-derived CDR1 and CDR2 are ENHRY and SYGVKD. The DNA for the CDR3 is TGTGCCATCAGTGAGTCAAGGGGAGAGGTTGGTAATTCACCCCTCCACTTT. Its translation is CAISESRGEVGNSPLHF.

This chain connects TRBV13 to TRBJ2-1; D is ambiguous. Germline CDR1 PRHDT, CDR2 FYEKMQ (reference sequence). V was cut by 3 bases and J by 3 bases, with 12 bases left in between. The CDR3 is 15 amino acids. In nucleotides, the CDR3 is TGTGCCAGCAGCTTCGGCACGCCAGGCTACAATGAGCAGTTCTTC. The encoded protein is CASSFGTPGYNEQFF.

The V call is TRBV19, the J call TRBJ1-2; D unclear. The germline CDR1 and CDR2 sequences are LNHDA and SQIVND (reference sequence). CDR3 size: 15 residues. V lost 3 bases, J lost 4 bases, and 15 bases lay in between. The CDR3 DNA is TGTGCCAGTAGTATCCCTCGCGACTTGCGCTATGGCTACACCTTC. Protein product: CASSIPRDLRYGYTF.